This passage covers 5 T cell receptor beta chains from one sample sequenced in a study of a mutant IDH1 vaccine in newly diagnosed glioma. Their antigen targets remain unknown. This sample's time point: week 5, during vaccination. Each dose of the vaccine consisted of 300 ug of mutant IDH1 20-mer peptide, with topical imiquimod. Sequencing was performed with immunoSEQ multiplex PCR; in TCRdb, only in-frame clones are kept and a portion is missing. The profile shows 30,000 to 35,000 clones, more than 55% of them singletons. The source was PBMCs, collected from a glioma patient whose treatment included an IDH1 peptide vaccine. These receptor sequences come from a woman aged 18-29 years with glioma.

This clone was detected only a few times. The chain employs TRBV25-1 and TRBJ1-4; no clear D gene. Trimming shortened V by 5 bases and J by 5 bases, and 15 bases separated the two germline ends. Looked up from germline, CDR1 is MGHDK and CDR2 is SYGVNS. CDR3 length equals 15 residues. The CDR3 DNA follows: TGTGCCAGCAGTTGGTACCTTGGAAGGAATGAAAAACTGTTTTTT. It yields the protein CASSWYLGRNEKLFF. Drawing the rest from reference TRBV25-1 and TRBJ1-4, the complete variable domain is EADIYQTPRYLVIGTGKKITLECSQTMGHDKMYWYQQDPGMELHLIHYSYGVNSTEKGDLSSESTVSRIRTEHFPLTLESARPSHTSQYLCASSWYLGRNEKLFFGSGTQLSVL.

The genes are TRBV19 and TRBJ1-4; a weak D match, TRBD1 (5 bases). Germline loops: CDR1 LNHDA, CDR2 SQIVND (reference sequence). CDR3 length: 18 amino acids. With 3 bases removed from V and 4 bases from J, the gap between germline ends came to 21 bases. CDR3 nucleotides: TGTGCCAGTAGTATTCCCATAGGACAAGGAAACCTTAATGAAAAACTGTTTTTT. Its protein product is CASSIPIGQGNLNEKLFF.

The chain joins TRBV7-9 to TRBJ2-3; 10 nucleotides match TRBD2. Germline values: CDR1 SEHNR, CDR2 FQNEAQ (reference sequence). J gave up 3 bases and V 1 base, and 4 bases lay outside the gene matches. The CDR3 covers 16 residues. The CDR3, as DNA: TGTGCCAGCAGCTTAGAGCGACTAGCGGGTACAGATACGCAGTATTTT. It yields the protein CASSLERLAGTDTQYF.

This clone was recorded a few times. The rearrangement links TRBV11-3 to TRBJ2-2; D is possibly TRBD1 (6 bases). CDR1 and CDR2 (germline): SGHNT, YENEEA. Trimming took 5 bases from V and 2 from J, leaving 12 bases between them. The CDR3 runs 15 residues. The CDR3 DNA reads TGTGCCAGCAGCACAGTGGACAGAAACACCGGGGAGCTGTTTTTT. This encodes CASSTVDRNTGELFF.

The chain links TRBV7-3 to TRBJ2-3; TRBD1 agrees at 8 bases. The length of the CDR3 is 16 residues. Trimming took 4 bases from V and 5 from J; bases not matched to a gene: 11. Germline V gives CDR1 SGHTA, CDR2 FQGTGA. Written as DNA, the CDR3 is TGTGCCAGCAGCTCCTCCCGACAGGGGAGTGGAGATACGCAGTATTTT. As protein: CASSSSRQGSGDTQYF. The full variable domain, its missing parts supplied by reference TRBV7-3 and TRBJ2-3, is GAGVSQTPSNKVTEKGKYVELRCDPISGHTALYWYRQSLGQGPEFLIYFQGTGAADDSGLPNDRFFAVRPEGSVSTLKIQRTERGDSAVYLCASSSSRQGSGDTQYFGPGTRLTVL.